The 18 T cell receptor beta chains below were found in one sample sequenced in a study of T-cell reconstitution after alpha-beta-depleted transplantation in children. The TCRbeta library incorporated unique molecular identifiers. Using its own MiXCR run on the PCR reads, TCRdb lists one record per CDR3 protein. The sample holds fewer than 550,000 distinct CDR3 sequences, 10% to 12% seen once. Material: PBMCs, mostly from graft donor cells, obtained 180 days after TCRalphabeta/CD19-depleted stem cell transplant. The receptors come from a female patient aged 2-15 years who had a stem cell transplant for aplastic anemia, so the T cells may come from the graft donor.

V usage is TRBV7-2 and J usage is TRBJ2-1; possibly TRBD1 or TRBD2 for D (8 bases each). Germline V CDR1 and CDR2: SGHTA, FQGNSA. The V end lost 4 bases, the J end lost 6 bases, and 16 bases lay between the germline ends. The CDR3 extends over 15 amino acids. The CDR3 loop reads CASSSGGTGLNEQFF. CDR3 nucleotide sequence: TGTGCCAGCAGCTCGGGGGGGACAGGCCTCAATGAGCAGTTCTTC.

J is TRBJ2-2 and V is TRBV5-1, with TRBD2 identical over 7 bases. Germline V gene lookup returns CDR1 SGHRS and CDR2 YFSETQ. The V gene end was trimmed by 4 bases and the J gene end by 8 bases; junction bases not matched to a gene: 17. This CDR3 comprises 17 residues. CDR3 protein: CASSPNAEGGLLGELFF. CDR3 DNA sequence: TGCGCCAGCAGCCCGAATGCTGAGGGAGGGCTTCTGGGGGAGCTGTTTTTT.

The table lists this clonotype with a few counts. The rearrangement links TRBV24-1 to TRBJ2-7; perhaps TRBD1 as D (6 bases). Trimming stripped 4 bases from V and 4 bases from J, with 19 bases between. The CDR3 length is 16 residues. Germline CDR1 reads KGHDR; CDR2 reads SFDVKD. The CDR3 DNA is TGTGCCACCAGTGAACCGAGACAGGTCGGGCTTTACGAGCAGTACTTC. Protein sequence: CATSEPRQVGLYEQYF.

This clonotype was picked up many times. J is TRBJ2-5 and V is TRBV12-3 or TRBV12-4; TRBD2 is a possible D gene (7 bases). The CDR3 sequence is 15 residues long. The V end was cut by 4 bases, the J end by 4 bases, with 16 bases between. The CDR3 is CASSSRGARIETQYF. In DNA, the CDR3 is TGTGCCAGCAGTTCACGGGGGGCCCGGATAGAGACCCAGTACTTC.

The rearrangement uses TRBV7-7 and TRBJ2-7; a weak D match, TRBD2 (5 bases). V was shortened by 0 bases and J by 2 bases, with 11 bases between the two germline ends. Germline V CDR1 and CDR2: SSHAT, FNYEAQ (reference sequence). This CDR3 has 15 residues. DNA of the CDR3: TGTGCCAGCAGCTTAGCGTTCGGGGTGACCTACGAGCAGTACTTC. Translated: CASSLAFGVTYEQYF. Full variable domain (rest looked up from reference TRBV7-7 and TRBJ2-7): GAGVSQSPRYKVTKRGQDVTLRCDPISSHATLYWYQQALGQGPEFLTYFNYEAQPDKSGLPSDRFSAERPEGSISTLTIQRTEQRDSAMYRCASSLAFGVTYEQYFGPGTRLTVT.

This clonotype was detected only a few times. The chain couples TRBV29-1 to TRBJ1-2; 8 bases map to TRBD1. The J segment lost 4 bases and the V segment lost 4 bases, leaving 5 bases of the junction unmatched. The CDR3 sequence is 13 residues long. Germline CDR1 is SQVTM and CDR2 is ANQGSEA. The DNA of the CDR3 is TGCAGCGTTGGGGTCAGGGGGCCCTATGGCTACACCTTC. This encodes CSVGVRGPYGYTF.

This clonotype appeared many times. The genes are TRBV12-3 or TRBV12-4 and TRBJ2-7, with a possible D match to TRBD2 (5 bases). CDR3 length: 13 amino acids. The V end was cut by 6 bases, the J end by 3 bases, with 12 bases between. For the CDR3, the DNA is TGTGCCAGCAGCCGAGGACTCGTCTACGAGCAGTACTTC. This sequence encodes CASSRGLVYEQYF.

This clonotype appeared many times. This chain links TRBV5-1 with TRBJ2-5, with 8 bases fitting TRBD2. This CDR3 has 15 residues. V gave up 3 bases and J gave up 5 bases; unmatched junction bases: 9. Per the germline V gene, CDR1 is SGHRS and CDR2 is YFSETQ. The CDR3 sequence is CASSYASGSEETQYF. The DNA of the CDR3 is TGCGCCAGCAGCTATGCAAGCGGGAGTGAGGAGACCCAGTACTTC.

In this sample, this clonotype turned up many times. V gene TRBV28 combines with J gene TRBJ2-4; possibly TRBD2 for D (6 bases). Germline V gene sequence: CDR1 MDHEN, CDR2 SYDVKM. The ends were cut back, 4 bases at V and 0 bases at J, with 16 bases in the middle. The CDR3 loop spans 17 amino acids. The CDR3 bases are TGTGCCAGCAGTTCCAACAAAGGACTACTAGCCAAAAACATTCAGTACTTC. This gives the protein CASSSNKGLLAKNIQYF.

This clonotype was picked up a small number of times. This chain uses TRBV29-1 with TRBJ2-2, with a possible D match to TRBD1 (5 bases). This CDR3 has 11 amino acids. Germline V lookup: CDR1 SQVTM, CDR2 ANQGSEA. Between the trimmed V and J ends, which lost 8 bases and 3 bases, there was a span of 7 bases. In nucleotides, the CDR3 is TGCAGCTGCAGGGACACCGGGGAGCTGTTTTTT. Translation gives CSCRDTGELFF.

This clonotype turned up a few times. The chain couples TRBV4-3 to TRBJ2-4; D may be TRBD1 or TRBD2 (5 bases each). The V and J ends lost 0 bases and 5 bases respectively, with 17 bases between them. CDR1 and CDR2 (germline): LGHNA, YSLEER. The CDR3 has 17 residues. The CDR3 DNA is TGCGCCAGCAGCCAAGAACAGACTACAGGCTTCCAAAACATTCAGTACTTC. This gives the protein CASSQEQTTGFQNIQYF.

The chain links TRBV6-1 to TRBJ2-1, with 10 bases aligning to TRBD2. The CDR3 covers 17 residues. Germline CDR1 MNHNS, CDR2 SASEGT. Trimming cost V 6 bases and J 2 bases; bases outside gene matches: 10. CDR3 nucleotide sequence: TGTGCCAGCAGACCACCTAGCGGGAGTCCCCCCTACAATGAGCAGTTCTTC. Its translation is CASRPPSGSPPYNEQFF.

This clonotype was seen ten or more times. The chain links TRBV4-3 to TRBJ1-6; TRBD1 matches 10 bases. The length of the CDR3 is 18 residues. Trimming removed 1 base from V and 2 bases from J; junction bases left unmatched: 5. CDR1 and CDR2 (germline): LGHNA, YSLEER. The CDR3 DNA reads as TGCGCCAGCAGCCAAGGGGGACAGGGGTACCCCTATAATTCACCCCTCCACTTT. It yields the protein CASSQGGQGYPYNSPLHF.

There are a few counts of this clonotype. This chain links TRBV18 with TRBJ2-3; D gene uncertain. The CDR3 spans 13 residues. V dropped 3 bases and J dropped 4 bases, with 8 bases sitting between them. Germline lookup yields CDR1 KGHSH and CDR2 LQKENI. CDR3 amino acids: CASSPVAPDTQYF. In DNA form, the CDR3 reads TGTGCCAGCTCACCTGTAGCCCCAGATACGCAGTATTTT.

The chain joins TRBV5-1 to TRBJ2-2; 9 bases line up with TRBD2. Germline V gene lookup returns CDR1 SGHRS and CDR2 YFSETQ. The V gene end was trimmed by 4 bases and the J gene end by 1 base; junction bases not matched to a gene: 5. CDR3 size: 16 residues. This CDR3 is CASSPATSGNTGELFF. The DNA of the CDR3 is TGCGCCAGCAGCCCCGCGACTAGCGGGAACACCGGGGAGCTGTTTTTT. The complete variable domain, with remaining parts taken from reference TRBV5-1 and TRBJ2-2, reads KAGVTQTPRYLIKTRGQQVTLSCSPISGHRSVSWYQQTPGQGLQFLFEYFSETQRNKGNFPGRFSGRQFSNSRSEMNVSTLELGDSALYLCASSPATSGNTGELFFGEGSRLTVL.

This chain uses TRBV19 with TRBJ2-1, with D uncertain. The CDR3 sequence is 15 residues long. CDR1 is LNHDA, CDR2 SQIVND, per germline (reference sequence). V was clipped by 1 base and J by 2 bases, with 9 bases between them. The CDR3 sequence: CASSIAQVAYNEQFF. In nucleotides, the CDR3 is TGTGCCAGTAGTATAGCTCAGGTTGCCTACAATGAGCAGTTCTTC.

This clonotype showed up just a few times. This chain joins TRBV28 and TRBJ1-4, with a tentative D call TRBD1 (6 bases). The germline CDR1 and CDR2 sequences are MDHEN and SYDVKM. The CDR3 totals 17 residues. The V and J ends lost 3 bases and 2 bases respectively, with 16 bases between them. CDR3 in DNA: TGTGCCAGCAGTTTTCCGGGGGCCTTTAGGACTAATGAAAAACTGTTTTTT. Residues: CASSFPGAFRTNEKLFF.

CDR3 region: CASTKEIVLEQYF. CDR3 coding DNA: TGTGCCAGCACCAAGGAGATCGTCCTAGAGCAGTACTTC. This chain joins TRBV6-2 or TRBV6-3 and TRBJ2-7; D is unclear. Germline CDR1 MNHEY, CDR2 SVGEGT. CDR3 length equals 13 residues. Trimming took 7 bases from V and 7 from J, leaving 17 bases between them.